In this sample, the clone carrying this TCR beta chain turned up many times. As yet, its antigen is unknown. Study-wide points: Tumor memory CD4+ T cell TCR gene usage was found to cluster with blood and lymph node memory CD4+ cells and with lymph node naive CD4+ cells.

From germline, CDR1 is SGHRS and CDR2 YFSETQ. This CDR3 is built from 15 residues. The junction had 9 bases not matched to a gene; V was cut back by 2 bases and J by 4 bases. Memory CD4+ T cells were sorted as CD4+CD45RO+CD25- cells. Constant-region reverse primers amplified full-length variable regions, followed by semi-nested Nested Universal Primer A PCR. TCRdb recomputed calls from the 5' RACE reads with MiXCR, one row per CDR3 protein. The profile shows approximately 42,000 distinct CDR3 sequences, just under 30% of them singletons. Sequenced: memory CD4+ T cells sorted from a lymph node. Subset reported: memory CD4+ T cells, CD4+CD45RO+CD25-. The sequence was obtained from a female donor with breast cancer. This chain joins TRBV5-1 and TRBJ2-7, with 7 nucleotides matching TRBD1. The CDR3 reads CASSFPETGIYEQYF. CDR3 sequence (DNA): TGCGCCAGCAGCTTCCCCGAGACAGGGATTTACGAGCAGTACTTC.